This T cell receptor (beta chain) was identified during a study of T cells in Graves' hyperthyroidism and ophthalmopathy. The CDR3 regions of TCR beta were amplified from RNA transcripts. The HTBI set primed first-round TCR CDR3 RT-PCR. Each CDR3 protein is one row after TCRdb ran MiXCR on the multiplex PCR reads. The table includes more than 550,000 distinct CDR3 sequences, around a sixth detected once. Hyperthyroidism was newly diagnosed in patients aged 18 to 65 (duration under 2 months). Clinical symptoms, serum thyroxine and TRAb, thyroid ultrasound and orbital computed tomography were used for the diagnoses. This clonotype was detected only a few times. Its specificity is not known. Germline V lookup: CDR1 MDHEN, CDR2 SYDVKM. J lost 0 bases, V lost 5 bases, and 6 bases had no gene match. The CDR3 runs 15 residues. Broader study findings: Separating ophthalmopathy from stable hyperthyroidism was achieved by a 13 V-J model. Most thyroid clonotypes expanded above 0.001 appeared in blood too.

The chain is built from TRBV28 and TRBJ2-7; TRBD2 agrees at 8 bases. Sequencing was carried out using blood. The receptor was derived from a woman in her forties or fifties with Graves' hyperthyroidism that later progressed to Graves' ophthalmopathy. CDR3 in amino acids: CASSPSLAASYEQYF. In DNA form, the CDR3 reads TGTGCCAGCAGTCCATCACTAGCGGCCTCCTACGAGCAGTACTTC.